The 16 T cell receptor beta chains below were found in one sample sequenced in a study of neoadjuvant nivolumab and ipilimumab in lung cancer. Here immunoSEQ multiplex PCR was the method, and the copy in TCRdb shows in-frame clones only, minus some. Of about 10,000 clones in the sample, around 82% were seen once. The material sequenced was peripheral blood, taken before neoadjuvant nivolumab, alone or with ipilimumab. Receptor source: an adult with non-small cell lung cancer.

Worth noting for this clone: A read error may produce the germline difference seen at one junction end. CDR3 bases: TGTGCCAGCAGCTTGGTGGGACAGGCTTCCTACGAGCAGTACTTC. Translation: CASSLVGQASYEQYF. V and J are TRBV5-1 and TRBJ2-5, with TRBD1 matching 8 bases. TRBJ2-7 matches the DNA end more closely, so the J call is doubtful. CDR1 and CDR2 from the germline V gene are SGHRS and YFSETQ. There are 15 residues in the CDR3.

A few counts support this clone. The J gene is TRBJ2-7, the V gene TRBV25-1; no definite D call. V was pared by 5 bases and J by 7 bases, with 18 bases between. Germline lookup yields CDR1 MGHDK and CDR2 SYGVNS. The CDR3 loop spans 14 amino acids. The CDR3 loop is CASSRSPDVKEQYF. In nucleotides, the CDR3 is TGTGCCAGCAGTCGCTCCCCGGACGTGAAAGAGCAGTACTTC.

This chain links TRBV9 with TRBJ2-7; D gene uncertain. With 3 bases removed from V and 5 bases from J, the gap between germline ends came to 21 bases. The CDR3 is made up of 16 amino acids. In germline, CDR1 is SGDLS, CDR2 YYNGEE. The CDR3 reads CASSANPSAVEDEQYF. The CDR3 DNA follows: TGTGCCAGCAGCGCCAACCCCTCCGCGGTGGAAGACGAGCAGTACTTC. The full variable domain, in which reference TRBV9 and TRBJ2-7 provide the parts outside the CDR3, is DSGVTQTPKHLITATGQRVTLRCSPRSGDLSVYWYQQSLDQGLQFLIQYYNGEERAKGNILERFSAQQFPDLHSELNLSSLELGDSALYFCASSANPSAVEDEQYFGPGTRLTVT.

The chain recombines TRBV2 with TRBJ2-7; D remains unclear. Germline V lookup: CDR1 SNHLY, CDR2 FYNNEI. The CDR3 runs to 13 residues. Trimming removed 2 bases at V and 6 bases at J, with 11 bases between. The CDR3 nucleotides are TGTGCCAGCAGTGAACCCATGCAGATCGAGCAGTACTTC. As protein: CASSEPMQIEQYF.

V and J are TRBV7-3 and TRBJ2-7; 9 nucleotides match TRBD1. The CDR3 contains 14 residues. CDR1 is SGHTA and CDR2 is FQGTGA in the germline V gene. Trimming at V came to 2 bases and at J to 6 bases, leaving 5 bases not matched to a gene. CDR3 sequence reads: CASSLRGGQGEQYF. In nucleotides, the CDR3 is TGTGCCAGCAGCTTACGCGGGGGACAGGGCGAGCAGTACTTC.

This chain connects TRBV4-1 to TRBJ2-1; 11 bases are shared with TRBD2. V lost 6 bases to trimming and J lost 9 bases; unmatched junction nucleotides: 7. The CDR3 sequence is 14 residues long. Germline CDR1 MGHRA, CDR2 YSYEKL. CDR3 DNA: TGCGCCAGCAGTGTAGCGGGAGGGCGGGGTGAGCAGTTCTTC. Encoded protein: CASSVAGGRGEQFF.

The J gene is TRBJ1-1, the V gene TRBV21-1; TRBD1 is the table's D call, not checked against the DNA. TRBV21-1 constitutes a pseudogene. The length of the CDR3 is 16 residues. The CDR3 loop is CASSKGEGQENTEAFF. The CDR3 DNA reads TGTGCCAGCAGCAAAGGAGAGGGACAGGAGAACACTGAAGCTTTCTTT.

This clone occurred a few times. The chain links TRBV14 to TRBJ2-7, with D uncertain. This CDR3 has 15 residues. Germline lookup yields CDR1 SGHDN and CDR2 FVKESK. The V gene lost 4 bases and the J gene lost 7 bases, with 20 bases spanning the gap. CDR3 region: CASSPGLGAGYEQYF. DNA for the CDR3: TGTGCCAGCAGCCCTGGGTTGGGCGCCGGGTATGAGCAGTACTTC.

The chain joins TRBV14 to TRBJ2-7; 12 positions match TRBD2. V lost 2 bases, J lost 7 bases, and 6 bases stayed unmatched. Germline V lookup: CDR1 SGHDN, CDR2 FVKESK. This CDR3 has 15 amino acids. The CDR3 is CASSQLAGGPGEQYF. Here the CDR3 DNA reads TGTGCCAGCAGCCAACTAGCGGGAGGGCCGGGGGAGCAGTACTTC.

The V and J genes are TRBV7-2 and TRBJ2-7; D perhaps matches TRBD2 (6 bases). Germline V CDR1 and CDR2: SGHTA, FQGNSA. CDR3 length: 15 residues. Trimming took 1 base from V and 4 from J, leaving 14 bases between them. The CDR3 region has the DNA TGTGCCAGCAGCTTAGGGGCGGGGATCGTATACGAGCAGTACTTC. Encoded protein: CASSLGAGIVYEQYF.

This clone was recorded only once. The genes are TRBV5-4 and TRBJ2-2; D is undetermined. The CDR3 has 16 amino acids. The ends were cut back, 4 bases at V and 4 bases at J, with 17 bases in the middle. CDR1 and CDR2 from the germline V gene are SGHNT and YYREEE (reference sequence). This chain's CDR3 is CASSPMNTLGTGELFF. The DNA of the CDR3 is TGTGCCAGCAGCCCGATGAACACCCTGGGCACCGGGGAGCTGTTTTTT.

The J gene is TRBJ2-2, the V gene TRBV4-1; 10 positions match TRBD2. Germline V lookup: CDR1 MGHRA, CDR2 YSYEKL. V shed 1 base and J 4 bases; nucleotides not matched to a gene: 12. The CDR3 spans 19 residues. The CDR3 sequence is CASSQGPLLAGEGTGELFF. CDR3 in DNA: TGCGCCAGCAGCCAAGGCCCCCTTCTAGCGGGAGAGGGCACCGGGGAGCTGTTTTTT.

This chain links TRBV11-1 with TRBJ2-1; 7 nucleotides align to TRBD2. With V trimmed by 3 bases and J by 5 bases, 13 bases remained unmatched. In germline, CDR1 is SGHAT, CDR2 FQDESV (reference sequence). The CDR3 has 17 amino acids. The CDR3 region is CASSLKFKAGAHNEQFF. CDR3 in DNA: TGTGCCAGCAGCTTGAAGTTTAAGGCGGGAGCTCACAATGAGCAGTTCTTC. The full variable domain, rest sourced from reference TRBV11-1 and TRBJ2-1, is EAEVAQSPRYKITEKSQAVAFWCDPISGHATLYWYRQILGQGPELLVQFQDESVVDDSQLPKDRFSAERLKGVDSTLKIQPAELGDSAMYLCASSLKFKAGAHNEQFFGPGTRLTVL.

The chain uses TRBV28 and TRBJ2-1; D is unclear. There are 15 residues in the CDR3. V gave up 3 bases and J gave up 7 bases, with 16 bases separating them. Germline values: CDR1 MDHEN, CDR2 SYDVKM. CDR3 amino acids: CASSFRSLVRNEQFF. CDR3 nucleotides: TGTGCCAGCAGTTTTAGGAGTCTAGTGCGTAATGAGCAGTTCTTC.

The rearrangement joins TRBV5-1 to TRBJ2-3, with 9 positions matching TRBD1. The CDR3 length is 15 residues. The germline V gene encodes CDR1 SGHRS and CDR2 YFSETQ. The V gene end was trimmed by 0 bases and the J gene end by 8 bases; junction bases not matched to a gene: 7. CDR3 protein: CASSLEGTGWGTQYF. As DNA, the CDR3 is TGCGCCAGCAGCTTGGAGGGGACAGGGTGGGGTACGCAGTATTTT.

The chain has TRBV11-2 and TRBJ2-5; 8 bases agree with TRBD1. With 3 bases clipped from V and 2 bases from J, the junction kept 2 bases outside the gene matches. Germline CDR1 reads SGHAT; CDR2 reads FQNNGV. CDR3 length: 14 residues. DNA of the CDR3: TGTGCCAGCAGCTTCGGACAGGGTCAAGAGACCCAGTACTTC. Its translation: CASSFGQGQETQYF.